This T cell receptor beta chain was retrieved from a study of monozygotic twins with inflammatory bowel disease. Every sample had its cDNA made across eight separate reactions. TCRdb reworked the 5' RACE reads into one entry per CDR3 protein, no DNA. The sample has 350,000 to 400,000 distinct CDR3 sequences. Remarks on this clonotype: The antigen remains unidentified.

Study-level points and caveats: TCRbeta inverse Simpson diversity was decreased in IBD patients versus healthy co-twins. It was observed that concordant and discordant twins did not differ in repertoire similarity, possibly given limited power.

CDR1 is KGHSH and CDR2 is LQKENI in the germline V gene. There are 16 residues in the CDR3. The receptor was isolated from a human donor with ulcerative colitis or Crohn's disease, or a healthy co-twin of an affected twin (not recorded which). The chain is built from TRBV18 and TRBJ1-5; TCRdb outputs TRBD1, but without DNA this stays unchecked. The sample consisted of blood. The CDR3 loop is CASSPAGTGANQPQHF. Variable domain in full (rest from reference TRBV18 and TRBJ1-5): NAGVMQNPRHLVRRRGQEARLRCSPMKGHSHVYWYRQLPEEGLKFMVYLQKENIIDESGMPKERFSAEFPKEGPSILRIQQVVRGDSAAYFCASSPAGTGANQPQHFGDGTRLSIL.